This is a list of T cell receptor beta chains from one sample in a study of blood T cell repertoires in COVID-19. Sequencing was performed with immunoSEQ multiplex PCR; in TCRdb, only in-frame clones are kept and a portion is missing. The data show some 200,000 clones, with roughly four fifths seen just once and approximately 15% held by the top ten. Sequencing used peripheral blood. The receptors were sampled from a man in his thirties or forties with active or convalescent COVID-19. CDR3s include the opening cysteine and the closing phenylalanine or tryptophan. The D gene is left open where the match is weak. Size tells how often a clone was seen (once, few, many) or the class of an expanded clone, and some rows leave it out.

- | TRBJ2-3 | - | TRBV21-1 | CASSKDTSGGSDTQYF | TGTGCCAGCAGCAAAGATACTAGCGGGGGGTCAGATACGCAGTATTTT
- | TRBJ1-1 | TRBD1 | TRBV30 | CAGGTGGRTEAFF | TGTGCCGGGGGGACAGGGGGGCGGACTGAAGCTTTCTTT
- | TRBJ1-5 | - | TRBV5-1 | CASSLDGGAGPQHF | TGCGCCAGCAGCTTGGATGGCGGTGCGGGGCCCCAGCATTTT
- | TRBJ1-2 | - | TRBV30 | CAWEFSGTARRWGVYTF | TGTGCCTGGGAATTTTCGGGGACCGCGAGACGGTGGGGGGTCTACACCTTC
- | TRBJ2-1 | TRBD1 | TRBV6-5 | CASSQADRGYNEQFF | TGTGCCAGCAGTCAGGCGGACAGGGGGTACAATGAGCAGTTCTTC
- | TRBJ1-2 | TRBD1 | TRBV18 | CASSEGQGARSAGYTF | TGTGCCAGCTCAGAGGGACAGGGGGCTCGATCGGCGGGCTACACCTTC
- | TRBJ1-5 | TRBD1 | TRBV19 | CASSGTGGKSQPQHF | TGTGCCAGTAGCGGGACAGGGGGGAAGAGTCAGCCCCAGCATTTT
- | TRBJ2-1 | TRBD2 | TRBV27 | CASRAVSGRAHNEQFF | TGTGCCAGCAGGGCGGTTAGCGGGAGGGCACACAATGAGCAGTTCTTC
- | TRBJ1-4 | - | TRBV25-1 | CASSETLVDEKLFF | TGTGCCAGCAGTGAAACCCTAGTGGATGAAAAACTGTTTTTT
few | TRBJ2-7 | TRBD1 | TRBV6-5 | CASSYDRVHPYEQYF | TGTGCCAGCAGTTATGACAGGGTTCACCCCTACGAGCAGTACTTC
- | TRBJ2-2 | - | TRBV6-4 | CASSRDSTGELFF | TGTGCCAGCTCGCGGGACAGCACCGGGGAGCTGTTTTTT
- | TRBJ2-1 | - | TRBV11-3 | CASSINSYNEQFF | TGTGCCAGCAGCATTAACAGCTACAATGAGCAGTTCTTC
few | TRBJ2-1 | - | TRBV30 | CAWSVQSYEQFF | TGTGCCTGGAGTGTACAGAGCTATGAGCAGTTCTTC
few | TRBJ2-1 | TRBD2 | TRBV10-1 | CASSESIRGVIF | TGCGCCAGCAGTGAGTCGATCCGGGGGGTGATCTTC
- | TRBJ1-6 | TRBD1 | TRBV6-6 | CGVRQGINSPLHF | TGTGGCGTGAGACAGGGGATTAATTCACCCCTCCACTTT
- | TRBJ1-2 | TRBD1 | TRBV18 | CASSWGQGGYGYTF | TGTGCCAGCTCATGGGGACAGGGAGGCTATGGCTACACCTTC
- | TRBJ1-6 | TRBD1 | TRBV7-9 | CASSRGDRVGSPLHF | TGTGCCAGCAGCCGAGGGGACAGGGTAGGATCACCCCTCCACTTT
- | TRBJ2-7 | - | TRBV29-1 | CSCLSGGQYF | TGCAGTTGCCTTAGCGGCGGGCAGTACTTC
- | TRBJ2-1 | - | TRBV19 | CASSTPAGLYNEQFF | TGTGCCAGTAGTACCCCCGCGGGACTGTACAATGAGCAGTTCTTC
- | TRBJ2-3 | - | TRBV5-5 | CASSPQLGAPLTDTQYF | TGTGCCAGCAGCCCTCAATTGGGGGCCCCTCTCACAGATACGCAGTATTTT
many | TRBJ1-5 | TRBD1 | TRBV5-4 | CASSSQGASNQPQHF | TGTGCCAGCAGCTCACAGGGGGCTAGCAATCAGCCCCAGCATTTT
- | TRBJ2-5 | TRBD1 | TRBV11-2 | CASSLRGDRVGETQYF | TGTGCCAGCAGCTTGAGGGGTGACAGGGTCGGGGAGACCCAGTACTTC
once | TRBJ2-7 | TRBD1 | TRBV28 | CASSRTGALTSF | TGTGCCAGCAGCCGGACAGGGGCCCTAACTAGCTTC
- | TRBJ1-3 | - | TRBV2 | CASTDSGNTIYF | TGTGCCAGCACAGACTCTGGAAACACCATATATTTT
- | TRBJ2-5 | TRBD2 | TRBV29-1 | CSALAGGPWETQYF | TGCAGCGCACTAGCGGGAGGGCCATGGGAGACCCAGTACTTC
once | TRBJ2-1 | TRBD1 | TRBV5-1 | CASSSGTGTNEQFF | TGCGCCAGCTCCTCCGGGACAGGGACAAATGAGCAGTTCTTC
- | TRBJ1-2 | - | TRBV19 | CASSLSGIGYTF | TGTGCCAGTAGTTTGTCGGGGATCGGCTACACCTTC
- | TRBJ1-4 | - | TRBV9 | CASSVTTGNEKLFF | TGTGCCAGCAGCGTCACGACGGGTAATGAAAAACTGTTTTTT
- | TRBJ1-2 | TRBD1 | TRBV5-1 | CASSLSPTGQGYTF | TGCGCCAGCAGCCTTAGCCCGACAGGGCAAGGCTACACCTTC
- | TRBJ1-1 | TRBD1 | TRBV6-5 | CASSYQGVGTEAFF | TGTGCCAGCAGTTACCAGGGGGTGGGGACTGAAGCTTTCTTT
- | TRBJ1-2 | TRBD1 | TRBV29-1 | CSVEAGGGYTF | TGCAGCGTTGAAGCAGGGGGCGGCTACACCTTC